These 21 T cell receptor beta chains came from one sample sequenced in a study of Ad26.COV2.S vaccination and SARS-CoV-2 variants. Produced via immunoSEQ multiplex PCR; TCRdb's table is partial and in-frame only. The sample yields around 450,000 clones, more than 75% seen once. Regarding treatment: 15 to 20 received Ad26.COV2.S at low or high dose, single or two shots; about five received placebo; per-sample allocation not given. Specimen acquisition occurred on day 63 following the initial vaccine or placebo injection. Specimen: peripheral blood, collected in a trial of Ad26.COV2.S vaccine versus placebo. The receptors derive from a person between 18 and 59 years old who received the Ad26.COV2.S COVID-19 vaccine or a placebo.

The chain combines TRBV27 with TRBJ1-4, with D tentatively TRBD1 (6 bases). Germline V CDR1 and CDR2: MNHEY, SMNVEV (reference sequence). This CDR3 comprises 17 residues. V gave up 2 bases and J gave up 0 bases, with 13 bases separating them. The DNA of the CDR3 is TGTGCCAGCAGTTTAAGAGGGGGGGGTTCAACTAATGAAAAACTGTTTTTT. Residues: CASSLRGGGSTNEKLFF.

The V and J genes are TRBV29-1 and TRBJ2-3; TRBD2 matches 13 bases. Looked up from germline, CDR1 is SQVTM and CDR2 is ANQGSEA. Trimming cost V 4 bases and J 1 base; bases outside gene matches: 2. The CDR3 has 15 amino acids. The CDR3 coding sequence is TGCAGCGTTGGAGGACTAGCGGGGGGCACAGATACGCAGTATTTT. Translation gives CSVGGLAGGTDTQYF.

CDR3: CASSPPRTYNEQFF. CDR3 DNA: TGTGCCAGCAGTCCTCCACGAACCTACAATGAGCAGTTCTTC. The chain employs TRBV2 and TRBJ2-1; no firm D call. CDR3 length equals 14 residues. With 5 bases removed from V and 2 bases from J, the gap between germline ends came to 10 bases. Germline lookup yields CDR1 SNHLY and CDR2 FYNNEI.

The gene calls are TRBV7-9 and TRBJ1-3, with a tentative D call TRBD1 (5 bases). Trimming took off 1 base at V and 8 bases at J, with 15 bases between the two ends. Germline V gene data show CDR1 as SEHNR and CDR2 as FQNEAQ (reference sequence). The CDR3 has 15 residues. CDR3 protein: CASSLVGQQGYTIYF. DNA of the CDR3: TGTGCCAGCAGCTTAGTAGGGCAGCAGGGCTACACCATATATTTT. The full variable domain, with the rest looked up from reference TRBV7-9 and TRBJ1-3, is DTGVSQNPRHKITKRGQNVTFRCDPISEHNRLYWYRQTLGQGPEFLTYFQNEAQLEKSRLLSDRFSAERPKGSFSTLEIQRTEQGDSAMYLCASSLVGQQGYTIYFGEGSWLTVV.

Only one count was recorded for this clone. An end of the junction does not agree with germline; a read error may underlie this. The chain employs TRBV28 and TRBJ2-7; no definite D call. The CDR3 extends over 16 amino acids. Germline V lookup: CDR1 MDHEN, CDR2 SYDVKM. This CDR3 is CASSLWTKDGSYEQYF. The DNA for the CDR3 is TGTGCCAGCAGTCTATGGACCAAGGACGGTTCCTACGAGCAGTACTTC. Full variable domain (missing parts from reference TRBV28 and TRBJ2-7): DVKVTQSSRYLVKRTGEKVFLECVQDMDHENMFWYRQDPGLGLRLIYFSYDVKMKEKGDIPEGYSVSREKKERFSLILESASTNQTSMYLCASSLWTKDGSYEQYFGPGTRLTVT.

J is TRBJ2-2 and V is TRBV7-2, with D perhaps assigned TRBD1 or TRBD2 (5 bases each). Trimming shortened V by 1 base and J by 6 bases, and 9 bases separated the two germline ends. The CDR3 is 14 residues long. Germline CDR1 SGHTA, CDR2 FQGNSA. The CDR3 loop is CASSLVGGPGELFF. DNA for the CDR3: TGTGCCAGCAGCTTAGTTGGGGGACCCGGGGAGCTGTTTTTT.

The chain combines TRBV6-5 with TRBJ2-7; 7 nucleotides agree with TRBD1. Germline CDR1 and CDR2: MNHEY and SVGAGI. This CDR3 region has 14 residues. V was clipped by 0 bases and J by 6 bases; unmatched bases: 5. CDR3 amino acids: CASSYSTGFGEQYF. DNA for the CDR3: TGTGCCAGCAGTTACTCGACAGGGTTCGGCGAGCAGTACTTC.

The V gene is TRBV4-1, the J gene TRBJ2-7; D remains ambiguous. V lost 1 base and J lost 3, with 13 bases in between. Germline assignment: CDR1 MGHRA and CDR2 YSYEKL. The CDR3 covers 15 residues. The CDR3 sequence: CASSQVAGLLYEQYF. The CDR3 DNA follows: TGCGCCAGCAGCCAAGTGGCAGGATTACTCTACGAGCAGTACTTC.

The CDR3 is CASSRGETQYF. As DNA, the CDR3 is TGTGCCAGCAGCAGGGGAGAGACCCAGTACTTC. The chain joins TRBV12-3 or TRBV12-4 to TRBJ2-5; a possible D gene is TRBD1 (6 bases). CDR3 length: 11 residues. The V end was cut by 6 bases, the J end by 4 bases, with 6 bases between.

This chain connects TRBV7-3 to TRBJ2-5, with TRBD2 matching over 7 bases. The CDR3 sequence is 13 residues long. J gave up 5 bases and V 3 bases, and 3 bases lay outside the gene matches. From germline, CDR1 is SGHTA and CDR2 FQGTGA. CDR3 nucleotide sequence: TGTGCCAGCAGCTTTGCGGGGGAGGAGACCCAGTACTTC. It translates to CASSFAGEETQYF.

The chain uses TRBV27 and TRBJ2-1; D unresolved. The CDR3 covers 14 residues. Per the germline V gene, CDR1 is MNHEY and CDR2 is SMNVEV (reference sequence). V was trimmed by 4 bases and J by 3 bases, leaving 10 bases between them. CDR3 region: CASSSFGIYNEQFF. The DNA of the CDR3 is TGTGCCAGCAGTTCCTTCGGCATCTACAATGAGCAGTTCTTC.

The chain employs TRBV10-2 and TRBJ2-5; 11 nucleotides align to TRBD1. Germline CDR1 and CDR2: WSHSY and SAAADI. This CDR3 comprises 14 residues. Germline trimming cut 8 bases from V and 1 base from J; bases unmatched to any gene: 3. CDR3 nucleotide sequence: TGCGCCAGCGGACAGGGGGCAAGCCAAGAGACCCAGTACTTC. Its protein is CASGQGASQETQYF.

The rearrangement links TRBV7-8 to TRBJ1-1; TRBD1 matches at 7 bases. CDR1 and CDR2 (germline): SGHVS, FQNEAQ. With V trimmed by 2 bases and J by 4 bases, 4 bases remained unmatched. This CDR3 comprises 14 residues. The CDR3 DNA follows: TGTGCCAGCAGCTTAAGACAGGGTCTCACTGAAGCTTTCTTT. This codes for CASSLRQGLTEAFF.

This clone was observed once. V is TRBV7-6 and J is TRBJ2-7; 10 bases map to TRBD1. There are 14 residues in the CDR3. CDR1 and CDR2 from the germline V gene are SGHVS and FNYEAQ. V lost 5 bases to trimming and J lost 5 bases; unmatched junction nucleotides: 6. The CDR3 DNA reads TGTGCCAGCAGCCCCCGACAGGGGGCAGACGAGCAGTACTTC. It translates to CASSPRQGADEQYF.

The chain carries TRBV4-3 and TRBJ1-5; 8 bases match TRBD1. The CDR3 is 16 residues long. Trimming cost V 0 bases and J 6 bases; bases outside gene matches: 7. CDR1 and CDR2 from the germline V gene are LGHNA and YSLEER. CDR3 coding DNA: TGCGCCAGCAGCCAAGAGCCTACAGGGGGAGGTCAGCCCCAGCATTTT. It encodes CASSQEPTGGGQPQHF.

The rearrangement links TRBV7-9 to TRBJ1-1; the D gene is possibly TRBD1 (5 bases). Trimming pared 8 bases from V and 3 bases from J, leaving 10 bases between. This CDR3 spans 12 amino acids. Germline V gene lookup returns CDR1 SEHNR and CDR2 FQNEAQ (reference sequence). CDR3 sequence reads: CASGGHYTEAFF. The CDR3, as DNA: TGTGCCAGCGGGGGTCATTACACTGAAGCTTTCTTT.

The chain has TRBV10-3 and TRBJ1-2, with D perhaps matching TRBD1 (6 bases). Per germline, CDR1 ENHRY and CDR2 SYGVKD. This CDR3 spans 14 amino acids. Trimming stripped 7 bases from V and 3 bases from J, with 15 bases between. CDR3 in amino acids: CAITPGQSHYGYTF. The CDR3 coding sequence is TGTGCCATCACCCCAGGACAGTCACACTATGGCTACACCTTC.

The rearrangement joins TRBV11-1 to TRBJ2-1; maybe TRBD2 (5 bases). This CDR3 region has 15 residues. The germline V and J ends were trimmed by 0 bases and 9 bases, with 15 bases remaining between them. The germline gives CDR1 SGHAT, CDR2 FQDESV (reference sequence). CDR3 DNA sequence: TGTGCCAGCAGCTTAGCCCGGACTGTCCTTGGTGAGCAGTTCTTC. It codes for CASSLARTVLGEQFF.

V and J are TRBV9 and TRBJ1-6; tentatively, D is TRBD1 (5 bases). The ends were cut back, 4 bases at V and 7 bases at J, with 15 bases in the middle. The germline V gene encodes CDR1 SGDLS and CDR2 YYNGEE. The CDR3 loop spans 15 amino acids. The CDR3 spells CASSSRGPGNSPLHF. CDR3 nucleotide sequence: TGTGCCAGCAGCTCCCGGGGCCCTGGGAATTCACCCCTCCACTTT.

This chain connects TRBV19 to TRBJ2-7; perhaps TRBD1 as D (5 bases). This CDR3 spans 13 amino acids. Germline CDR1 is LNHDA and CDR2 is SQIVND (reference sequence). Trimming left V 11 bases short and J 2 bases short, with 16 bases between. This CDR3 is CAGGQGGPYEQYF. The CDR3 region has the DNA TGTGCCGGCGGCCAGGGCGGTCCCTACGAGCAGTACTTC.

The J gene is TRBJ1-1, the V gene TRBV18; no reliable D call. The germline CDR1 and CDR2 sequences are KGHSH and LQKENI. Trimming stripped 2 bases from V and 1 base from J, with 8 bases between. This CDR3 has 14 amino acids. As DNA, the CDR3 is TGTGCCAGCTCACCAGTGGCAGCGAACACTGAAGCTTTCTTT. This translates into CASSPVAANTEAFF.